These T cell receptor beta chains were read from a single sample in a study of shared clonotypes between healthy human individuals. Measured with immunoSEQ multiplex PCR; TCRdb has only the in-frame clones, and not every one. The table has around 2,000,000 clones, over 85% seen once. What was sequenced was naive CD8+ T cells sorted from blood. Receptor source: a man aged 18 to 30 in good health. Each CDR3 is given with its conserved first and last residue.

J	V	CDR3
TRBJ2-5	TRBV5-1	CASSFGQVGETQYF
TRBJ1-3	TRBV5-1	CASSTDSRSGNTIYF
TRBJ2-7	TRBV4-1	CASSQDRVSYEQYF
TRBJ2-1	TRBV5-1	CASSSLSLNEQFF
TRBJ2-1	TRBV5-1	CASSLEGGVGNEQFF
TRBJ2-1	TRBV28	CASSPMVAGVWDEQFF
TRBJ1-1	TRBV27	CASLRLNTEAFF
TRBJ2-7	TRBV27	CASSADFPFYEQYF
TRBJ1-6	TRBV10-3	CAISESWGGGSPLHF
TRBJ2-1	TRBV7-9	CASSVDRAGEQFF
TRBJ1-2	TRBV19	CASRWGGLYGYTF
TRBJ2-2	TRBV5-4	CASSNGQGRTGELFF
TRBJ2-7	TRBV4-1	CASSPRGPTYEQYF
TRBJ2-3	TRBV5-1	CASRPAGGGSTDTQYF
TRBJ2-1	TRBV7-9	CASSLASGLYNEQFF
TRBJ2-7	TRBV4-1	CASSPDRPYEQYF
TRBJ2-7	TRBV7-8	CASSPRLAGVPHEQYF
TRBJ2-1	TRBV11-2	CASSLGSGNEQFF
TRBJ2-7	TRBV27	CASSLGPGQGVNEQYF
TRBJ2-7	TRBV7-2	CASSLFPAYEQYF
TRBJ2-7	TRBV5-4	CASSPGQGQSYEQYF
TRBJ1-1	TRBV2	CASIRGDPEAFF
TRBJ2-7	TRBV9	CASSVGGGPYEQYF
TRBJ1-1	TRBV9	CASSVAPGLNTEAFF
TRBJ2-7	TRBV6-6	CASIPGTRVNPYEQYF
TRBJ2-7	TRBV11-2	CASSKGLAGESYEQYF
TRBJ1-3	TRBV9	CASSLGQGGPGNTIYF
TRBJ2-5	TRBV15	CATSRGNRDLETQYF
TRBJ1-3	TRBV7-8	CASSLGGLSGNTIYF
TRBJ2-3	TRBV4-1	CASSQDGAGTTDTQYF
TRBJ2-7	TRBV7-9	CASSLSGAENEQYF
TRBJ2-2	TRBV18	CASSPLDVNTGELFF
TRBJ2-7	TRBV5-4	CASSWGEGEQYF
TRBJ2-7	TRBV7-9	CASSPIAGGPYEQYF
TRBJ2-1	TRBV9	CASSDGITEQFF
TRBJ1-2	TRBV6-5	CASSFGGGGYTF
TRBJ1-1	TRBV27	CASSSPGSGNTEAFF
TRBJ2-7	TRBV27	CASSLAGGNYEQYF
TRBJ2-7	TRBV27	CASRAGTSGAYEQYF
TRBJ2-7	TRBV2	CASSPYDPDPIYEQYF
TRBJ1-1	TRBV6-5	CASTVQWNTEAFF
TRBJ2-2	TRBV5-1	CASRAGTSGYTGELFF